The entry below describes one T cell receptor (beta chain). This sample is part of a study of CD8+ T cells in alopecia areata. Trimming cost V 7 bases and J 1 base, with 16 bases left between them. The CDR3 length is 16 residues. Germline values: CDR1 PRHDT, CDR2 FYEKMQ (reference sequence). Extracted from the samples, RNA was reverse transcribed into cDNA to serve as the sequencing template. This table comes from immunoSEQ multiplex PCR, and its TCRdb copy is limited to in-frame clones, with some not included. Counted here are 130,000 to 150,000 clones, 40% to 65% occurring once; the ten biggest clones make up around 1%.

This sequence was found in a human donor with alopecia areata. The source material was CD4+ T cells sorted from blood, sampled at week 0. The J gene is TRBJ2-2, the V gene TRBV13; maybe TRBD1 (5 bases). The CDR3 DNA follows: TGTGCCAGCACCCTTAGACAGTTGGGGAACACCGGGGAGCTGTTTTTT. This encodes CASTLRQLGNTGELFF.